This T cell receptor beta chain was profiled in a study of glioma-infiltrating T cells after dendritic cell vaccination. Study-wide points: Complete blood and tumor specimen sets were limited to few patients.

Sequencing was performed with immunoSEQ multiplex PCR; in TCRdb, only in-frame clones are kept and a portion is missing. The table lists 75,000 to 95,000 clones, 70% to 90% of them singletons, with over 2% in the top ten. Time point indicated: after dendritic cell vaccination, including at tumor progression/relapse. V trimming: 5 bases; J trimming: 3 bases; junction bases outside the gene matches: 5. The germline V gene encodes CDR1 MDHEN and CDR2 SYDVKM. The CDR3 has 16 residues. In this sample, this clone turned up once. As yet, its antigen is unknown. The receptor was derived from a human donor with glioblastoma. This chain links TRBV28 with TRBJ1-5; 12 bases align to TRBD1. Sequences were derived from blood, sampled after dendritic cell vaccination. DNA of the CDR3: TGTGCCAGCAGTCCGGGGACAGGGGGCCTCAATCAGCCCCAGCATTTT. It specifies CASSPGTGGLNQPQHF. The variable domain in full, completed from reference TRBV28 and TRBJ1-5, reads DVKVTQSSRYLVKRTGEKVFLECVQDMDHENMFWYRQDPGLGLRLIYFSYDVKMKEKGDIPEGYSVSREKKERFSLILESASTNQTSMYLCASSPGTGGLNQPQHFGDGTRLSIL.